Listed below are T cell receptor beta chains from one sample, sequenced in a study of T-cell reconstitution after alpha-beta-depleted transplantation in children. Each CDR3 protein is one row after TCRdb ran MiXCR on the PCR reads. The sample lists about 690,000 distinct CDR3 sequences; over 15% were seen once. Sequences were derived from PBMCs from the stem cell graft donor, sampled from the stem cell graft. Source of these receptors: a human donor who donated a stem cell graft to a child with acute myeloid leukemia. CDR3s include the opening cysteine and the closing phenylalanine or tryptophan. Fields, in order: clone size, D gene, V gene, J gene, CDR3 length, CDR3 protein, CDR3 DNA. A D gene is named only where the DNA matches it firmly. Some rows have no size entry. The others give once, few or many, or a class for an expanded clone.

size: many
D: TRBD1
V: TRBV24-1
J: TRBJ2-7
length: 14
CDR3: CATSHEDRGSEQYF
DNA: TGTGCCACCAGCCACGAGGACAGGGGTAGCGAGCAGTACTTC

size: NA
D: TRBD1
V: TRBV27
J: TRBJ2-1
length: 15
CDR3: CASSPRDRAGNEQFF
DNA: TGTGCCAGCAGTCCCCGGGACAGGGCCGGCAATGAGCAGTTCTTC

size: NA
D: NA
V: TRBV20-1
J: TRBJ2-5
length: 12
CDR3: CSASAVEETQYF
DNA: TGCAGTGCTAGTGCTGTAGAGGAGACCCAGTACTTC

size: NA
D: TRBD1
V: TRBV24-1
J: TRBJ2-2
length: 17
CDR3: CATSDPFGTGNTGELFF
DNA: TGTGCCACCAGTGACCCATTTGGGACAGGGAACACCGGGGAGCTGTTTTTT

size: many
D: NA
V: TRBV5-1
J: TRBJ2-7
length: 14
CDR3: CASSLYGPTYEQYF
DNA: TGCGCCAGCAGCTTGTACGGACCTACCTACGAGCAGTACTTC

size: many
D: NA
V: TRBV29-1
J: TRBJ1-1
length: 11
CDR3: CSAEMNTEAFF
DNA: TGCAGCGCTGAAATGAACACTGAAGCTTTCTTT

size: many
D: NA
V: TRBV25-1
J: TRBJ2-4
length: 14
CDR3: CASSKQGAKNIQYF
DNA: TGTGCCAGCAGTAAACAGGGAGCCAAAAACATTCAGTACTTC

size: NA
D: NA
V: TRBV20-1
J: TRBJ2-5
length: 11
CDR3: CSQGRGETQYF
DNA: TGCAGTCAGGGCCGGGGGGAGACCCAGTACTTC

size: NA
D: TRBD1
V: TRBV20-1
J: TRBJ1-1
length: 19
CDR3: CSAQGQGFKTGKGNTEAFF
DNA: TGCAGTGCCCAAGGACAGGGGTTTAAAACCGGGAAAGGGAACACTGAAGCTTTCTTT

size: many
D: TRBD1
V: TRBV27
J: TRBJ2-5
length: 15
CDR3: CASKTGTGGQETQYF
DNA: TGTGCCAGCAAGACGGGGACAGGGGGGCAAGAGACCCAGTACTTC

size: many
D: TRBD2
V: TRBV20-1
J: TRBJ2-1
length: 12
CDR3: CSASGGENEQFF
DNA: TGCAGTGCTAGCGGGGGGGAGAATGAGCAGTTCTTC

size: many
D: TRBD1
V: TRBV15
J: TRBJ2-2
length: 15
CDR3: CATEGQGSNTGELFF
DNA: TGTGCCACCGAAGGACAGGGCTCGAACACCGGGGAGCTGTTTTTT

size: many
D: TRBD1
V: TRBV10-3
J: TRBJ2-7
length: 16
CDR3: CAISAATGGSSYEQYF
DNA: TGTGCCATCAGTGCGGCGACAGGGGGAAGCTCCTACGAGCAGTACTTC

size: few
D: NA
V: TRBV25-1
J: TRBJ1-1
length: 11
CDR3: CASGGRIQAFF
DNA: TGTGCCAGCGGGGGGCGGATTCAAGCTTTCTTT

size: few
D: NA
V: TRBV12-3/TRBV12-4
J: TRBJ2-1
length: 13
CDR3: CASSSRSRNEQFF
DNA: TGTGCCAGCAGCTCCCGGAGTAGGAATGAGCAGTTCTTC

size: NA
D: TRBD2
V: TRBV20-1
J: TRBJ2-5
length: 19
CDR3: CSASSPGASGGIFQETQYF
DNA: TGCAGTGCTTCCTCCCCGGGGGCTAGCGGGGGGATATTCCAAGAGACCCAGTACTTC

size: many
D: NA
V: TRBV6-1
J: TRBJ1-2
length: 13
CDR3: CASRTTGAHGYTF
DNA: TGTGCCAGCAGAACAACAGGAGCTCATGGCTACACCTTC

size: once
D: NA
V: TRBV9
J: TRBJ2-1
length: 15
CDR3: CASSVLYGPDNEQFF
DNA: TGTGCCAGCAGCGTCCTTTACGGACCAGACAATGAGCAGTTCTTC

size: few
D: NA
V: TRBV15
J: TRBJ2-7
length: 15
CDR3: CATSPRITDTYEQYF
DNA: TGTGCCACCAGCCCCCGTATTACAGACACCTACGAGCAGTACTTC

size: many
D: NA
V: TRBV29-1
J: TRBJ1-1
length: 15
CDR3: CSVEDLTEMNTEAFF
DNA: TGCAGCGTTGAAGATTTGACCGAGATGAACACTGAAGCTTTCTTT

size: NA
D: NA
V: TRBV24-1
J: TRBJ2-2
length: 13
CDR3: CATRTPGTGELFF
DNA: TGTGCCACCCGGACTCCGGGGACCGGGGAGCTGTTTTTT

size: NA
D: TRBD1
V: TRBV12-3/TRBV12-4
J: TRBJ2-5
length: 14
CDR3: CASTGTGGGQTQYF
DNA: TGTGCCAGCACCGGTACAGGGGGTGGGCAGACCCAGTACTTC

size: many
D: NA
V: TRBV29-1
J: TRBJ2-1
length: 17
CDR3: CSVEVVGQDSSYNEQFF
DNA: TGCAGCGTTGAAGTGGTGGGTCAGGACAGCTCCTACAATGAGCAGTTCTTC

size: NA
D: NA
V: TRBV27
J: TRBJ1-1
length: 15
CDR3: CASSFARGAYTEAFF
DNA: TGTGCCAGCAGTTTCGCGAGGGGGGCGTATACTGAAGCTTTCTTT

size: NA
D: NA
V: TRBV30
J: TRBJ1-2
length: 14
CDR3: CAWSDDAGDRGYTF
DNA: TGTGCCTGGAGCGACGATGCAGGAGATAGGGGCTACACCTTC

size: many
D: TRBD1
V: TRBV20-1
J: TRBJ2-5
length: 14
CDR3: CSAVRQGLQETQYF
DNA: TGCAGTGCTGTCCGACAGGGCTTACAAGAGACCCAGTACTTC

size: NA
D: NA
V: TRBV4-2
J: TRBJ2-3
length: 16
CDR3: CASSQGIAVASDTQYF
DNA: TGTGCCAGCAGCCAAGGGATAGCAGTGGCTTCGGATACGCAGTATTTT

size: NA
D: NA
V: TRBV12-5
J: TRBJ2-1
length: 14
CDR3: CASGLEQSYNEQFF
DNA: TGTGCTAGTGGTTTGGAACAGAGCTACAATGAGCAGTTCTTC

size: NA
D: NA
V: TRBV4-1
J: TRBJ2-1
length: 14
CDR3: CASSQGLGHNEQFF
DNA: TGCGCCAGCAGCCAAGGGCTCGGGCACAATGAGCAGTTCTTC

size: few
D: TRBD2
V: TRBV9
J: TRBJ2-1
length: 15
CDR3: CASTSGGTSYNEQFF
DNA: TGTGCCAGCACATCGGGGGGGACCTCTTACAATGAGCAGTTCTTC

size: NA
D: NA
V: TRBV30
J: TRBJ2-7
length: 12
CDR3: CAWSPGTYEQYF
DNA: TGTGCCTGGAGCCCGGGGACCTACGAGCAGTACTTC

size: NA
D: NA
V: TRBV5-6
J: TRBJ2-5
length: 13
CDR3: CASSLASGKTQYF
DNA: TGTGCCAGCAGCTTGGCGTCGGGGAAGACCCAGTACTTC

size: NA
D: TRBD2
V: TRBV4-1
J: TRBJ2-3
length: 17
CDR3: CASSQVRASGDGYTQYF
DNA: TGCGCCAGCAGCCAAGTCAGAGCTAGCGGTGACGGGTATACGCAGTATTTT

size: many
D: NA
V: TRBV20-1
J: TRBJ2-2
length: 19
CDR3: CSARDPGAGGLSNTGELFF
DNA: TGCAGTGCTAGAGATCCAGGAGCAGGTGGACTGTCGAACACCGGGGAGCTGTTTTTT

size: NA
D: NA
V: TRBV5-1
J: TRBJ2-3
length: 14
CDR3: CASSGSAGTDTQYF
DNA: TGCGCCAGCAGCGGATCTGCCGGGACAGATACGCAGTATTTT

size: NA
D: NA
V: TRBV4-2
J: TRBJ2-1
length: 14
CDR3: CASSQGGLGNEQFF
DNA: TGTGCCAGCAGCCAAGGGGGTCTTGGAAATGAGCAGTTCTTC

size: NA
D: NA
V: TRBV6-6
J: TRBJ1-1
length: 14
CDR3: CASSYQSMNTEAFF
DNA: TGTGCCAGCAGTTACCAGAGTATGAACACTGAAGCTTTCTTT

size: NA
D: NA
V: TRBV20-1
J: TRBJ2-3
length: 16
CDR3: CSATPEDRILPDTQYF
DNA: TGCAGTGCCACCCCCGAAGACAGGATCCTTCCAGATACGCAGTATTTT

size: many
D: NA
V: TRBV20-1
J: TRBJ2-7
length: 15
CDR3: CSAREGRGLSYEQYF
DNA: TGCAGTGCTAGAGAAGGAAGGGGACTTTCCTACGAGCAGTACTTC

size: few
D: NA
V: TRBV15
J: TRBJ1-1
length: 14
CDR3: CATSRGGLGTEAFF
DNA: TGTGCCACCAGCAGAGGTGGTCTGGGCACTGAAGCTTTCTTT

size: NA
D: TRBD1
V: TRBV28
J: TRBJ2-1
length: 15
CDR3: CASRSDRGFYNEQFF
DNA: TGTGCCAGCAGATCGGACAGGGGATTTTACAATGAGCAGTTCTTC

size: NA
D: TRBD1
V: TRBV27
J: TRBJ1-5
length: 18
CDR3: CASSRRASALSGGQPQHF
DNA: TGTGCCAGCAGTCGTCGGGCCTCAGCTCTTTCAGGGGGCCAGCCCCAGCATTTT

size: NA
D: TRBD2
V: TRBV11-1
J: TRBJ2-3
length: 18
CDR3: CASSPQTSGGASGDTQYF
DNA: TGTGCCAGCAGCCCCCAGACTAGCGGGGGGGCCTCAGGGGATACGCAGTATTTT

size: many
D: NA
V: TRBV30
J: TRBJ2-7
length: 12
CDR3: CAWDGDSYEQYF
DNA: TGTGCCTGGGACGGGGATTCCTACGAGCAGTACTTC

size: many
D: NA
V: TRBV6-1
J: TRBJ1-2
length: 12
CDR3: CASLQDINGYTF
DNA: TGTGCCAGCTTACAAGACATAAATGGCTACACCTTC

size: many
D: NA
V: TRBV20-1
J: TRBJ2-2
length: 14
CDR3: CSASPRMNTGELFF
DNA: TGCAGTGCTAGCCCTCGGATGAACACCGGGGAGCTGTTTTTT

size: many
D: TRBD1
V: TRBV5-1
J: TRBJ2-5
length: 16
CDR3: CASRGRGLIGQETQYF
DNA: TGCGCCAGCAGAGGAAGGGGGCTCATAGGGCAAGAGACCCAGTACTTC

size: many
D: NA
V: TRBV10-3
J: TRBJ1-6
length: 14
CDR3: CAISDKGGNSPLHF
DNA: TGTGCCATCAGTGACAAGGGAGGTAATTCACCCCTCCACTTT